One sample yielded the 30 T cell receptor beta chains listed below, sequenced in a study of PD-1 blockade in classical Hodgkin lymphoma. Profiling relied on immunoSEQ multiplex PCR, and the TCRdb table lists in-frame clones only, not all of them. Here the sample spans 35,000 or so clones, over 65% being singletons. All trial patients relapsed after autologous stem cell transplantation. Sample: peripheral blood mononuclear cells (PBMCs), taken before the second cycle of nivolumab. The receptors were gathered from a human donor with classical Hodgkin lymphoma.

The count of this clone is one. The rearrangement links TRBV29-1 to TRBJ2-2; D uncertain. The CDR3 is 14 amino acids. The germline V gene has CDR1 SQVTM and CDR2 ANQGSEA. The V gene lost 3 bases and the J gene lost 4 bases, with 12 bases spanning the gap. The CDR3 nucleotides are TGCAGCGTTGATCTAGGCTCGGGCACCGGGGAGCTGTTTTTT. This encodes CSVDLGSGTGELFF.

This clone was seen a handful of times. The rearrangement uses TRBV27 and TRBJ2-7; no clear D. Germline V gene sequence: CDR1 MNHEY, CDR2 SMNVEV (reference sequence). The CDR3 runs 15 residues. With 0 bases removed from V and 0 bases from J, the gap between germline ends came to 9 bases. The chain's CDR3 is CASSLSIQSSYEQYF. The CDR3 DNA sequence: TGTGCCAGCAGTTTATCGATCCAGAGCTCCTACGAGCAGTACTTC.

This clone was seen just once. J is TRBJ1-5 and V is TRBV18, with TRBD1 matching over 9 bases. From germline, CDR1 is KGHSH and CDR2 LQKENI. There are 17 residues in the CDR3. The V gene end was trimmed by 3 bases and the J gene end by 7 bases; junction bases not matched to a gene: 13. CDR3 sequence: CASSPAAGTGSEQPQHF. The CDR3, as DNA: TGTGCCAGCTCACCGGCGGCCGGGACAGGGTCGGAACAGCCCCAGCATTTT.

This chain joins TRBV7-8 and TRBJ2-3, with D possibly being TRBD1 (5 bases). Per germline, CDR1 SGHVS and CDR2 FQNEAQ. V lost 4 bases to trimming and J lost 2 bases, with 10 bases between them. This CDR3 comprises 14 residues. The CDR3 here is CASSSRTITDTQYF. The DNA for the CDR3 is TGTGCCAGCAGCTCAAGGACAATCACAGATACGCAGTATTTT.

This rearrangement joins TRBV7-3 to TRBJ2-1; 12 nucleotides match TRBD2. The CDR3 has 16 amino acids. Per germline, CDR1 SGHTA and CDR2 FQGTGA. Germline trimming cut 1 base from V and 9 bases from J; bases unmatched to any gene: 7. CDR3 in amino acids: CASSLKTSGGTSEQFF. The CDR3 nucleotides read TGTGCCAGCAGCTTAAAAACTAGCGGGGGGACGAGTGAGCAGTTCTTC.

V and J are TRBV7-2 and TRBJ2-7; 9 nucleotides match TRBD1. CDR1 is SGHTA, CDR2 FQGNSA, per germline. The ends lost 1 base at V and 3 bases at J; junction bases unmatched: 4. The CDR3 is 15 amino acids. The CDR3 DNA sequence: TGTGCCAGCAGCTTAGTGCCGACAGGGGGCTACGAGCAGTACTTC. This gives the protein CASSLVPTGGYEQYF.

The V call is TRBV15, the J call TRBJ1-1; D is perhaps TRBD1 (5 bases). This CDR3 has 16 amino acids. Germline CDR1 is LNHNV and CDR2 is YYDKDF (reference sequence). Trimming removed 1 base from V and 3 bases from J, with 15 bases in between. The DNA for the CDR3 is TGTGCCACCAGCAGAGTAACGGGACGTTTTGACACTGAAGCTTTCTTT. Its protein product is CATSRVTGRFDTEAFF.

This sequence joins TRBV7-2 and TRBJ1-4, with a weak D call TRBD1 (6 bases). With 6 bases removed from V and 4 bases from J, the gap between germline ends came to 12 bases. Germline-derived CDR1 and CDR2 are SGHTA and FQGNSA. This CDR3 is 14 amino acids long. Written as DNA, the CDR3 is TGTGCCAGCAGTGGGGGGGCCATTAATGAAAAACTGTTTTTT. This sequence encodes CASSGGAINEKLFF. The entire variable domain, with the rest obtained from reference TRBV7-2 and TRBJ1-4, is as follows: GAGVSQSPSNKVTEKGKDVELRCDPISGHTALYWYRQSLGQGLEFLIYFQGNSAPDKSGLPSDRFSAERTGGSVSTLTIQRTQQEDSAVYLCASSGGAINEKLFFGSGTQLSVL.

This clone was counted a single time. The chain recombines TRBV5-4 with TRBJ2-7; 11 bases are a match to TRBD2. V shed 4 bases, J shed 0 bases, and the junction held 9 bases outside the gene matches. The length of the CDR3 is 17 residues. In germline, CDR1 is SGHNT, CDR2 YYREEE (reference sequence). The CDR3: CASSIKISGGASYEQYF. DNA for the CDR3: TGTGCCAGCAGCATCAAGATTAGCGGGGGGGCCTCCTACGAGCAGTACTTC.

The CDR3 DNA reads as TGCGCCAGCAGCCAAGGGGTCACCGAGGAGACAGATACGCAGTATTTT. Residues: CASSQGVTEETDTQYF. J is TRBJ2-3 and V is TRBV4-3; D is unresolved. V was trimmed by 1 base and J by 3 bases, leaving 14 bases between them. The germline V gene has CDR1 LGHNA and CDR2 YSLEER. CDR3 length: 16 amino acids.

The CDR3, as DNA: TGTGCCATCAGTGACATTCTCTCGCAGGTTCAGGTTTACGGAAACACCATATATTTT. Translating gives CAISDILSQVQVYGNTIYF. J is TRBJ1-3 and V is TRBV10-3; D remains unclear. Germline CDR1 is ENHRY and CDR2 is SYGVKD. V was shortened by 3 bases and J by 4 bases, with 25 bases between the two germline ends. The CDR3 covers 19 residues.

V usage is TRBV5-1 and J usage is TRBJ1-3; unclear D gene. Trimming took 4 bases from V and 3 from J, leaving 11 bases between them. CDR3 length: 14 amino acids. Germline lookup yields CDR1 SGHRS and CDR2 YFSETQ. CDR3 in DNA: TGCGCCAGCAGCCACGACGGCAGTGGAAACACCATATATTTT. It encodes CASSHDGSGNTIYF.

The V and J genes are TRBV19 and TRBJ1-6; TRBD1 is a possible D gene (5 bases). The CDR3 totals 14 residues. V was clipped by 7 bases and J by 6 bases, with 13 bases between them. Germline V lookup: CDR1 LNHDA, CDR2 SQIVND (reference sequence). CDR3 coding DNA: TGTGCCAGTACCCCCGGGGGGGGTAATTCACCCCTCCACTTT. This sequence encodes CASTPGGGNSPLHF.

This chain links TRBV27 with TRBJ2-6; the D is unclear. CDR1 is MNHEY and CDR2 is SMNVEV in the germline V gene (reference sequence). CDR3 length: 17 amino acids. Trimming left V 8 bases short and J 0 bases short, with 17 bases between. The CDR3 loop reads CASLPRLTFSGANVLTF. The DNA of the CDR3 is TGTGCCAGCCTTCCCAGGTTAACTTTCTCTGGGGCCAACGTCCTGACTTTC. The full variable domain, completed using reference TRBV27 and TRBJ2-6, is EAQVTQNPRYLITVTGKKLTVTCSQNMNHEYMSWYRQDPGLGLRQIYYSMNVEVTDKGDVPEGYKVSRKEKRNFPLILESPSPNQTSLYFCASLPRLTFSGANVLTFGAGSRLTVL.

This clone was counted a single time. CDR3 amino acids: CASSDLGQGSDTQYF. The CDR3 DNA follows: TGTGCCAGCAGTGACCTGGGACAGGGGTCAGATACGCAGTATTTT. The chain joins TRBV6-4 to TRBJ2-3; TRBD1 matches 10 bases. Trimming at V came to 2 bases and at J to 4 bases, leaving 3 bases not matched to a gene. In germline, CDR1 is MRHNA, CDR2 SNTAGT. The CDR3 loop spans 15 amino acids.

The chain couples TRBV5-6 to TRBJ2-3; D not resolved. There are 15 residues in the CDR3. The germline V and J ends were trimmed by 1 base and 2 bases, with 11 bases remaining between them. Germline CDR1 SGHDT, CDR2 YYEEEE. The CDR3 protein is CASSLRLAFTDTQYF. The CDR3 DNA reads TGTGCCAGCAGCTTGAGGCTCGCTTTCACAGATACGCAGTATTTT.

This chain uses TRBV5-4 with TRBJ2-5; 12 bases match TRBD2. This CDR3 has 16 amino acids. Trimming removed 0 bases from V and 2 bases from J; junction bases left unmatched: 2. The V gene's germline CDR1 is SGHNT and CDR2 YYREEE (reference sequence). CDR3 region: CASSLELAGGQETQYF. The CDR3 DNA reads as TGTGCCAGCAGCTTGGAGCTAGCGGGGGGGCAAGAGACCCAGTACTTC. The variable domain in full, completed from reference TRBV5-4 and TRBJ2-5, reads ETGVTQSPTHLIKTRGQQVTLRCSSQSGHNTVSWYQQALGQGPQFIFQYYREEENGRGNFPPRFSGLQFPNYSSELNVNALELDDSALYLCASSLELAGGQETQYFGPGTRLLVL.

The chain recombines TRBV2 with TRBJ2-5; D assignment may be TRBD1 or TRBD2 (5 bases each). Germline CDR1 is SNHLY and CDR2 is FYNNEI. This CDR3 has 15 amino acids. Trimming left V 3 bases short and J 6 bases short, with 17 bases between. The CDR3 sequence is CASSEPPPGAQTQYF. For the CDR3, the DNA is TGTGCCAGCAGTGAGCCTCCACCCGGGGCGCAGACCCAGTACTTC.

This chain uses TRBV6-1 with TRBJ2-2, with D perhaps TRBD1 (5 bases). The germline V gene encodes CDR1 MNHNS and CDR2 SASEGT. The CDR3 sequence is 12 residues long. V was trimmed by 10 bases and J by 1 base, leaving 7 bases between them. CDR3 bases: TGTGCCACGACAGAGAACACCGGGGAGCTGTTTTTT. This encodes CATTENTGELFF.

In this sample, this clone turned up a few times. This chain connects TRBV7-9 to TRBJ1-2; no clear D. The CDR3 spans 14 residues. CDR1 is SEHNR and CDR2 is FQNEAQ in the germline V gene (reference sequence). The V end was cut by 5 bases, the J end by 8 bases, with 18 bases between. CDR3 nucleotides: TGTGCCAGCAGCCCGGTTCGGGGTGGCGAGGGCTACACCTTC. Translation: CASSPVRGGEGYTF.

The chain couples TRBV30 to TRBJ1-6; D remains unclear. V was pared by 8 bases and J by 4 bases, with 9 bases between. Germline V CDR1 and CDR2: GTSNPN, SVGIG (reference sequence). The CDR3 contains 12 residues. This CDR3 reads CATREYNSPLHF. CDR3 in DNA: TGTGCCACTAGGGAGTATAATTCACCCCTCCACTTT.

The chain is built from TRBV4-3 and TRBJ1-4; D uncertain. The germline V gene has CDR1 LGHNA and CDR2 YSLEER. Trimming pared 1 base from V and 3 bases from J, leaving 12 bases between. The CDR3 sequence is 16 residues long. CDR3 sequence reads: CASSQGGGHSNEKLFF. Written as DNA, the CDR3 is TGCGCCAGCAGCCAAGGAGGCGGGCACTCTAATGAAAAACTGTTTTTT.

This chain joins TRBV7-3 and TRBJ2-2; D is unclear. Trimming pared 3 bases from V and 6 bases from J, leaving 5 bases between. The germline CDR1 and CDR2 sequences are SGHTA and FQGTGA. CDR3 length equals 12 residues. The CDR3 here is CASSFVAGELFF. CDR3 DNA: TGTGCCAGCAGCTTTGTTGCCGGGGAGCTGTTTTTT.

The chain is built from TRBV6-5 and TRBJ2-1, with TRBD2 matching 11 bases. Germline CDR1 is MNHEY and CDR2 is SVGAGI. V was pared by 0 bases and J by 7 bases, with 2 bases of the junction left unmatched. CDR3 length equals 15 residues. The CDR3 loop reads CASSYSLAGGNEQFF. CDR3 DNA: TGTGCCAGCAGTTACTCTCTAGCGGGGGGAAATGAGCAGTTCTTC.

The rearrangement joins TRBV6-5 to TRBJ1-2; maybe TRBD1 (6 bases). Deletions cut 6 bases from V and 1 base from J, with 15 bases between. CDR1 and CDR2 from the germline V gene are MNHEY and SVGAGI. The CDR3 runs to 15 residues. In nucleotides, the CDR3 is TGTGCCAGCAGGCCCCCCGGGACACATAACTATGGCTACACCTTC. Its translation: CASRPPGTHNYGYTF.

The rearrangement uses TRBV29-1 and TRBJ1-1; D is unresolved. V was clipped by 3 bases and J by 7 bases, with 12 bases between them. This CDR3 has 12 residues. CDR1 is SQVTM, CDR2 ANQGSEA, per germline. The CDR3 sequence: CSVDRPDDEAFF. The CDR3 nucleotides are TGCAGCGTTGATCGTCCCGACGATGAAGCTTTCTTT. Drawing the rest from reference TRBV29-1 and TRBJ1-1, the complete variable domain is SAVISQKPSRDICQRGTSLTIQCQVDSQVTMMFWYRQQPGQSLTLIATANQGSEATYESGFVIDKFPISRPNLTFSTLTVSNMSPEDSSIYLCSVDRPDDEAFFGQGTRLTVV.

The CDR3 sequence: CASSVGTGGAYEQYF. CDR3 DNA sequence: TGTGCCAGCAGCGTCGGGACAGGGGGCGCCTACGAGCAGTACTTC. The V call is TRBV5-4, the J call TRBJ2-7; 12 nucleotides align to TRBD1. This CDR3 comprises 15 residues. Germline loops: CDR1 SGHNT, CDR2 YYREEE (reference sequence). V shed 4 bases and J 2 bases; nucleotides not matched to a gene: 4.

This clone appeared a few times. This sequence joins TRBV20-1 and TRBJ1-4; D is perhaps TRBD1 (5 bases). The CDR3 covers 11 residues. V shed 4 bases and J shed 17 bases, with 17 bases lying between them. Germline lookup yields CDR1 DFQATT and CDR2 SNEGSKA (reference sequence). The DNA for the CDR3 is TGCAGTGCTAAAGTTCTGGGTAGGGGATTTTTT. This translates into CSAKVLGRGFF.

The gene calls are TRBV11-3 and TRBJ2-5; D is unresolved. V was pared by 5 bases and J by 5 bases, with 15 bases between. The CDR3 spans 14 residues. The V gene's germline CDR1 is SGHNT and CDR2 YENEEA. The CDR3 DNA sequence: TGTGCCAGCAGCCACGACCACTCGCGGGAGACCCAGTACTTC. Protein: CASSHDHSRETQYF.

The gene calls are TRBV9 and TRBJ1-1; D not certain. The V end lost 4 bases, the J end lost 5 bases, and 12 bases lay between the germline ends. Germline V gene lookup returns CDR1 SGDLS and CDR2 YYNGEE. The CDR3 spans 13 residues. Here the CDR3 reads CASSLGGGTEAFF. DNA of the CDR3: TGTGCCAGCAGCCTGGGAGGCGGAACTGAAGCTTTCTTT.